This TCR beta chain was identified in a study of blood T cell repertoires in COVID-19. Study background: Both acute and convalescent COVID-19 samples were obtained from the United States, Italy and Spain.

Participant age was about 18 to 89 years, and participants resided in around 24 US areas. Recovery meant two consecutive negative NP/OP PCR tests, professional clearance, or resolved symptoms. The CDR3 consists of 17 residues. Methods used by the authors: Amplification with reference gene primers provided the estimates of nucleated cell counts. TCRdb's table, derived via immunoSEQ multiplex PCR, lists solely in-frame clones and lacks some. D and trimming come from the DNA, and the V and J calls and clone size come from that table. The table has some 530,000 clones, 75% to 90% seen once. The clonotype originates from a woman between 55 and 75 years old who had recovered from COVID-19. The J gene is TRBJ2-1, the V gene TRBV12-2; the table gives TRBD1 as D, unverified against the DNA. TRBV12-2 has pseudogene status. The sample was PBMCs or T cells enriched from blood (not recorded which). The DNA of the CDR3 is TGTGCAAGTCGCTTGTCCCCCGGCGGACAGGAAAACAATGAGCAGTTCTTC. Protein: CASRLSPGGQENNEQFF.